Listed below are T cell receptor beta chains from one sample, sequenced in a study of blood T cell repertoires in COVID-19. Generated by immunoSEQ multiplex PCR, the TCRdb table keeps only in-frame clones and is missing some. Counted here are roughly 92,000 clones, more than 75% occurring once; the ten biggest clones make up approximately 4.4%. What was sequenced was peripheral blood. The receptors stem from a woman older than 75 with acute or convalescent COVID-19. The CDR3 runs from the conserved cysteine through the conserved F or W. Fields, in order: J gene, V gene, clone size, D gene, CDR3 DNA, CDR3 protein. D genes are given only for firm matches. Clone size is shown for a subset of rows, as once, few, many or a class of expanded clone.

>TRBJ2-2|TRBV27|NA|TRBD1
TGTGCCAGCAGTTTAAGGGACAGGGTGATTGGCGGGGAGCTGTTTTTT
CASSLRDRVIGGELFF
>TRBJ1-2|TRBV11-1|once|NA
TGTGCCAGCAGCGCCGACGGCGGGGACTATGGCTACACCTTC
CASSADGGDYGYTF
>TRBJ2-7|TRBV6-5|NA|TRBD1
TGTGCCAGCAAAAGGACAGGGGGCGACGAGCAGTACTTC
CASKRTGGDEQYF
>TRBJ1-4|TRBV5-1|NA|TRBD1
TGCGCCAGCAGCTTCGACAGGGGTATAGGAAAACTGTTTTTT
CASSFDRGIGKLFF
>TRBJ1-5|TRBV3-1/TRBV3-2|NA|NA
TGTGCCAGCAGCCTCCTCGGGGGGCCCCAGCATTTT
CASSLLGGPQHF
>TRBJ1-6|TRBV4-2|NA|NA
TGTGCCAGCAGCCAAGACAGTCCAGGAAGGGGGTCACCCCTCCACTTT
CASSQDSPGRGSPLHF
>TRBJ2-2|TRBV6-2/TRBV6-3|once|NA
TGTGCCAGCAGCCCCCAGAACACCGGGGAGCTGTTTTTT
CASSPQNTGELFF
>TRBJ2-7|TRBV6-5|NA|NA
TGTGCCAGCACCGGGTTCTCCTACGAGCAGTACTTC
CASTGFSYEQYF
>TRBJ1-1|TRBV6-5|NA|TRBD1
TGTGCCAGCAGTTTGAGGACAGGGTGGGCTGAAGCTTTCTTT
CASSLRTGWAEAFF
>TRBJ1-6|TRBV19|NA|TRBD1
TGTGCCAGTAGTATAGGACAGGGAGCGAATAATTCACCCCTCCACTTT
CASSIGQGANNSPLHF
>TRBJ1-2|TRBV7-9|NA|NA
TGTGCCAGCAGCGAAACAGTTAACTATGGCTACACCTTC
CASSETVNYGYTF
>TRBJ2-7|TRBV3-1/TRBV3-2|NA|TRBD1
TGTGCCAGCAGCCCCCCGGCTGGACAGGGGGACCCCTACGAGCAGTACTTC
CASSPPAGQGDPYEQYF
>TRBJ1-2|TRBV6-5|NA|TRBD1
TGTGCCAGCAGTTACCAGGGGGGCTATGGCTACACCTTC
CASSYQGGYGYTF
>TRBJ1-1|TRBV16|once|TRBD1
TGTGCCAGCAGCAAGGGGGACAGGATCTCGCCCGGTGAAGCTTTCTTT
CASSKGDRISPGEAFF
>TRBJ1-3|TRBV30|once|NA
TGTGCCTGGGGTTCGGACATTTCTGGAAACACCATATATTTT
CAWGSDISGNTIYF
>TRBJ1-1|TRBV30|few|NA
TGTGCCTGGAGCCAACAGGGTCGGGACACTGAAGCTTTCTTT
CAWSQQGRDTEAFF
>TRBJ2-5|TRBV30|NA|NA
TGTGCCTGCCAACGGGGCCAAGAGACCCAGTACTTC
CACQRGQETQYF
>TRBJ1-1|TRBV12-3/TRBV12-4|NA|NA
TGTGCCAGCAGTTTAGATGAGAGTTTGGAAGCTTTCTTT
CASSLDESLEAFF
>TRBJ1-5|TRBV2|NA|NA
TGTGCCAGCAGTGATTACGGGATTAGCAATCAGCCCCAGCATTTT
CASSDYGISNQPQHF
>TRBJ1-5|TRBV7-8|few|TRBD1
TGTGCCAGCAGCTTAGTGACAGGGGGGACCGGGCCCCAGCATTTT
CASSLVTGGTGPQHF
>TRBJ1-3|TRBV5-4|few|NA
TGTGCCAGCAGCTTGAGGGGCGGAAACACCATATATTTT
CASSLRGGNTIYF
>TRBJ1-2|TRBV6-5|NA|NA
TGTGCCAGCAGCGCCACAGGACAGAACTATGGCTACACCTTC
CASSATGQNYGYTF
>TRBJ2-2|TRBV11-2|NA|TRBD2
TGTGCCAGCAGCTTAGAATTCCCCCAAGCGGGGGCCAACACCGGGGAGCTGTTTTTT
CASSLEFPQAGANTGELFF
>TRBJ2-7|TRBV3-1/TRBV3-2|NA|NA
TGTGCCAGCAGCCAAGATCCGGGTTGGGAGCAGTACTTC
CASSQDPGWEQYF
>TRBJ2-7|TRBV13|NA|TRBD1
TGTGCCAGCAACTCCGGGACAGGGAAGTCCTACGAGCAGTACTTC
CASNSGTGKSYEQYF
>TRBJ2-7|TRBV7-6|NA|TRBD1
TGTGCCAGCAGCTTAGGCGGACAGGCGGGCTACGAGCAGTACTTC
CASSLGGQAGYEQYF
>TRBJ2-1|TRBV19|NA|TRBD1
TGTGCCAGTAGTCTCCCGACAGGGTCTTCCTACAATGAGCAGTTCTTC
CASSLPTGSSYNEQFF
>TRBJ1-2|TRBV30|NA|NA
TGTGCCTGGAGACCCGGACAGCTTAACTATGGCTACACCTTC
CAWRPGQLNYGYTF
>TRBJ1-1|TRBV5-1|NA|NA
TGCGCCAGCGCCCCCCAGGTGAACACTGAAGCTTTCTTT
CASAPQVNTEAFF
>TRBJ1-2|TRBV7-2|NA|NA
TGTGCCAGCAGCGCCTCAGGGAACTATGGCTACACCTTC
CASSASGNYGYTF
>TRBJ2-2|TRBV24-1|NA|TRBD1
TGTGCCACCATCTTCCGGGACAGTCCTCGAGACACCGGGGAGCTGTTTTTT
CATIFRDSPRDTGELFF
>TRBJ1-1|TRBV5-1|NA|TRBD1
TGCGCCAGCCAGGGGGGTTTGAACACTGAAGCTTTCTTT
CASQGGLNTEAFF
>TRBJ2-3|TRBV11-2|NA|NA
TGTGCCAGCAGCCTTAGTTCAGATACGCAGTATTTT
CASSLSSDTQYF